The 15 T cell receptor beta chains given below trace back to one sample, sequenced in a study of blood T cell repertoires in COVID-19. Here immunoSEQ multiplex PCR was the method, and the copy in TCRdb shows in-frame clones only, minus some. The data show some 15,000 clones, around 88% seen once. Sequenced sample: peripheral blood. The receptors shown here come from a human donor in a cohort sampled during active COVID-19.

The chain combines TRBV6-5 with TRBJ1-1; D ambiguous. V shed 4 bases and J shed 2 bases, with 8 bases lying between them. The germline CDR1 and CDR2 sequences are MNHEY and SVGAGI. The CDR3 spans 13 residues. The CDR3 region has the DNA TGTGCCAGCAGTTCCCCCCCAAACACTGAAGCTTTCTTT. Its protein is CASSSPPNTEAFF.

This chain uses TRBV5-1 with TRBJ2-1; 7 bases fit TRBD1. The trim removed 0 bases at V and 7 bases at J, leaving 4 bases unmatched. Germline V gene data show CDR1 as SGHRS and CDR2 as YFSETQ. The CDR3 runs to 14 residues. The CDR3 region is CASSLAGGTNEQFF. DNA of the CDR3: TGCGCCAGCAGCTTGGCAGGGGGAACAAATGAGCAGTTCTTC.

This chain links TRBV3-1 (or the pseudogene TRBV3-2) with TRBJ1-1; tentative D call: TRBD1 (5 bases). The CDR3 totals 16 residues. V lost 1 base to trimming and J lost 6 bases, with 18 bases between them. Germline loops: CDR1 LGHDT, CDR2 YNNKEL (reference sequence). DNA for the CDR3: TGTGCCAGCAGCCAAGGACTGCCCCTCCAAGGGGCTGAAGCTTTCTTT. This codes for CASSQGLPLQGAEAFF.

This chain uses TRBV19 with TRBJ2-3; 12 bases fit TRBD2. The germline V gene has CDR1 LNHDA and CDR2 SQIVND (reference sequence). The CDR3 consists of 15 residues. The V segment lost 3 bases and the J segment 5 bases; nucleotides outside the gene matches: 3. This chain's CDR3 is CASSILAGGLDTQYF. The CDR3 DNA reads TGTGCCAGTAGTATCCTAGCGGGAGGGTTAGATACGCAGTATTTT.

The V call is TRBV5-1, the J call TRBJ2-1, with D uncertain. CDR1 is SGHRS, CDR2 YFSETQ, per germline. This CDR3 has 16 amino acids. Trimming took off 4 bases at V and 0 bases at J, with 14 bases between the two ends. CDR3 nucleotide sequence: TGCGCCAGCAGCCTCTCGGGTCTCTACTCCTACAATGAGCAGTTCTTC. Protein product: CASSLSGLYSYNEQFF.

V usage is TRBV7-8 and J usage is TRBJ2-5; D ambiguous. CDR1 and CDR2 from the germline V gene are SGHVS and FQNEAQ. V was clipped by 5 bases and J by 4 bases, with 11 bases between them. This CDR3 region has 13 residues. The CDR3 sequence: CASSPPRRETQYF. The DNA for the CDR3 is TGTGCCAGCAGCCCCCCTCGGAGAGAGACCCAGTACTTC. Filled out from reference TRBV7-8 and TRBJ2-5, the complete variable domain reads GAGVSQSPRYKVAKRGQDVALRCDPISGHVSLFWYQQALGQGPEFLTYFQNEAQLDKSGLPSDRFFAERPEGSVSTLKIQRTQQEDSAVYLCASSPPRRETQYFGPGTRLLVL.

The genes are TRBV27 and TRBJ2-3; 12 bases map to TRBD2. V shed 6 bases, J shed 7 bases, and the junction held 23 bases outside the gene matches. The CDR3 spans 20 residues. Germline values: CDR1 MNHEY, CDR2 SMNVEV (reference sequence). In DNA, the CDR3 is TGTGCCAGCAGAGCCTCAGGGGGACTAGCGGGTTCCGCGAAAACACATACGCAGTATTTT. It is translated as CASRASGGLAGSAKTHTQYF.

This clone was observed a handful of times. The rearrangement joins TRBV13 to TRBJ2-1, with TRBD1 identical over 7 bases. V lost 7 bases and J lost 7; bases outside the gene matches: 16. The CDR3 length is 16 residues. The germline gives CDR1 PRHDT, CDR2 FYEKMQ (reference sequence). CDR3 sequence (DNA): TGTGCCAGCATCAAAACAGGGGCCATAAACCAAAATGAGCAGTTCTTC. Its protein product is CASIKTGAINQNEQFF.

V is TRBV19 and J is TRBJ2-7; the match to TRBD2 covers 11 bases. In germline, CDR1 is LNHDA, CDR2 SQIVND (reference sequence). The length of the CDR3 is 16 residues. Trimming at V came to 6 bases and at J to 6 bases, leaving 13 bases not matched to a gene. CDR3 bases: TGTGCCAGTAGCCCTTGGGCTAGCGGGAGGTCCGGCGAGCAGTACTTC. Protein: CASSPWASGRSGEQYF.

The V call is TRBV2, the J call TRBJ2-2; 10 bases align to TRBD2. This CDR3 comprises 16 residues. The J segment lost 0 bases and the V segment lost 6 bases, leaving 4 bases of the junction unmatched. CDR1 and CDR2 (germline): SNHLY, FYNNEI. CDR3 amino acids: CASRKREGPNTGELFF. The DNA for the CDR3 is TGTGCCAGCAGAAAGCGGGAGGGACCGAACACCGGGGAGCTGTTTTTT.

This sequence joins TRBV4-1 and TRBJ1-5, with 9 positions matching TRBD1. From germline, CDR1 is MGHRA and CDR2 YSYEKL. With 4 bases clipped from V and 5 bases from J, the junction kept 3 bases outside the gene matches. The CDR3 contains 14 residues. The CDR3 DNA follows: TGCGCCAGCAGCCCCTACAGGGGGCATCAGCCCCAGCATTTT. Encoded protein: CASSPYRGHQPQHF.

The chain links TRBV12-2 to TRBJ2-1; the table's D call of TRBD2 was not tested on the DNA. TRBV12-2 is listed as a pseudogene. There are 17 residues in the CDR3. The CDR3 DNA sequence: TGTGCAAGTCGCCTCTCCGGGACTAGCGGAACCTACAATGAGCAGTTCTTC. It is translated as CASRLSGTSGTYNEQFF.

This chain links TRBV11-2 with TRBJ1-1; D not resolved. Per the germline V gene, CDR1 is SGHAT and CDR2 is FQNNGV. The V and J ends lost 4 bases and 1 base respectively, with 7 bases between them. This CDR3 region has 13 residues. CDR3 region: CASSSYRNTEAFF. DNA of the CDR3: TGTGCCAGCAGCTCTTACAGGAACACTGAAGCTTTCTTT.

The chain combines TRBV19 with TRBJ1-5, with a tentative D call TRBD1 (5 bases). The CDR3 consists of 13 residues. Trimming took 4 bases from V and 6 from J, leaving 10 bases between them. Germline CDR1 is LNHDA and CDR2 is SQIVND (reference sequence). The CDR3 DNA follows: TGTGCCAGTAGTAAGGGGCTGGGTCAGCCCCAGCATTTT. Its translation is CASSKGLGQPQHF.

This clone has more than one count but fewer than ten. The rearrangement uses TRBV5-1 and TRBJ2-1, with D perhaps TRBD2 (5 bases). Germline CDR1 and CDR2: SGHRS and YFSETQ. CDR3 length equals 15 residues. Trimming took 0 bases from V and 5 from J, leaving 12 bases between them. CDR3 nucleotides: TGCGCCAGCAGCTTGGTGGTGGGAGTAGACAATGAGCAGTTCTTC. Protein product: CASSLVVGVDNEQFF.